This record covers a single T cell receptor (beta chain). This CDR3 is 12 amino acids long. CDR1 and CDR2 from the germline V gene are LNHDA and SQIVND (reference sequence). V was clipped by 6 bases and J by 7 bases, with 10 bases between them. The sample belongs to a study of cytomegalovirus exposure and HLA in healthy donors. The method was immunoSEQ multiplex PCR; TCRdb's version includes in-frame clones alone and lacks a portion of them. This repertoire shows 260,000 or so clones, around 87% found once; its top ten account for roughly 1%. The sequencing input was PBMCs. The gene calls are TRBV19 and TRBJ2-1; D perhaps matches TRBD1 (6 bases). The origin of this receptor is a woman in her late teens or twenties in good health and CMV-seronegative. CDR3 in amino acids: CASRRTGNEQFF. The CDR3 nucleotides read TGTGCCAGTAGGCGAACAGGGAATGAGCAGTTCTTC.